The 27 T cell receptor beta chains below all came from one sample that was sequenced in a study of cytomegalovirus exposure and HLA in healthy donors. Vbeta (60) and Jbeta (13) primers were used in the PCR. The method was immunoSEQ multiplex PCR; TCRdb's version includes in-frame clones alone and lacks a portion of them. The repertoire has tens of thousands of clones, around 85% of them found once; the top ten carry about 1.2%. The sample comprised PBMCs. The receptors were sampled from a girl aged 2-15 years in good health and CMV-seropositive.

This sequence joins TRBV4-2 and TRBJ2-6, with D hard to call. Trimming cost V 5 bases and J 10 bases, with 6 bases left between them. This CDR3 region has 11 residues. Germline CDR1 and CDR2: LGHNA and YNFKEQ. CDR3 DNA sequence: TGTGCCAGCAGCAATCTTAACGTCCTGACTTTC. Amino acids: CASSNLNVLTF.

This clone was counted only a few times. The gene calls are TRBV2 and TRBJ1-2; possibly TRBD1 for D (5 bases). Between the trimmed V and J ends, which lost 11 bases and 6 bases, there was a span of 16 bases. The CDR3 sequence is 12 residues long. CDR1 and CDR2 from the germline V gene are SNHLY and FYNNEI. The DNA for the CDR3 is TGTGCCGTTAGAAAACAGGTCCATGGCTACACCTTC. Its protein product is CAVRKQVHGYTF.

This sequence joins TRBV9 and TRBJ2-1; tentative D call: TRBD2 (5 bases). V lost 3 bases to trimming and J lost 15 bases, with 19 bases between them. The germline CDR1 and CDR2 sequences are SGDLS and YYNGEE. The CDR3 spans 13 residues. The DNA of the CDR3 is TGTGCCAGCAGCGCGATGACGGTGGGAGCTGTGTTCTTC. It codes for CASSAMTVGAVFF.

The genes are TRBV4-3 and TRBJ2-3, with 8 bases that match TRBD2. Germline V lookup: CDR1 LGHNA, CDR2 YSLEER. This CDR3 has 17 residues. Losses at the gene ends were 0 bases for V and 4 bases for J; bases not matched to a gene: 9. CDR3 sequence reads: CASSQDSTSGRADTQYF. The CDR3 bases are TGCGCCAGCAGCCAAGATTCGACGAGCGGGAGAGCAGATACGCAGTATTTT.

This clone was picked up a small number of times. V usage is TRBV6-5 and J usage is TRBJ1-3; 7 nucleotides agree with TRBD1. This CDR3 has 15 amino acids. The V gene end was trimmed by 6 bases and the J gene end by 4 bases; junction bases not matched to a gene: 9. Germline V gene data show CDR1 as MNHEY and CDR2 as SVGAGI. The CDR3 nucleotides are TGTGCCAGCAGAGCACCCCAGGGGGTCGGAAACACCATATATTTT. It specifies CASRAPQGVGNTIYF.

J is TRBJ2-1 and V is TRBV29-1, with 8 nucleotides matching TRBD2. Trimming removed 4 bases from V and 6 bases from J; junction bases left unmatched: 8. The CDR3 is 14 residues long. Germline V CDR1 and CDR2: SQVTM, ANQGSEA. CDR3: CSVGPSGRGNEQFF. The CDR3 coding sequence is TGCAGCGTTGGTCCCAGCGGGAGAGGCAATGAGCAGTTCTTC.

The genes are TRBV19 and TRBJ1-5; no definite D call. The CDR3 sequence is 15 residues long. CDR1 LNHDA and CDR2 SQIVND come from the germline V gene (reference sequence). Trimming cost V 3 bases and J 11 bases, with 20 bases left between them. This chain's CDR3 is CASSMILVPAAAQHF. In nucleotides, the CDR3 is TGTGCCAGTAGTATGATTTTGGTCCCCGCCGCGGCCCAGCATTTT. Supplemented by reference TRBV19 and TRBJ1-5, the full variable domain reads DGGITQSPKYLFRKEGQNVTLSCEQNLNHDAMYWYRQDPGQGLRLIYYSQIVNDFQKGDIAEGYSVSREKKESFPLTVTSAQKNPTAFYLCASSMILVPAAAQHFGDGTRLSIL.

CDR3 sequence: CASSEYAQTGYGETQYF. The CDR3 DNA follows: TGTGCCAGCAGTGAATATGCGCAAACAGGGTACGGGGAGACCCAGTACTTC. This rearrangement joins TRBV25-1 to TRBJ2-5; weak D call: TRBD1 (6 bases). The CDR3 runs to 17 residues. V was pared by 0 bases and J by 5 bases, with 19 bases between. Looked up from germline, CDR1 is MGHDK and CDR2 is SYGVNS.

The genes are TRBV5-8 and TRBJ1-3; D possibly corresponds to TRBD1 (6 bases). Germline loops: CDR1 SGHTS, CDR2 YDEGEE. The CDR3 totals 15 residues. Trimming cost V 0 bases and J 1 base, with 8 bases left between them. Here the CDR3 DNA reads TGTGCCAGCAGCTTGGATGGGACATCTGGAAACACCATATATTTT. Amino acids: CASSLDGTSGNTIYF.

The V and J genes are TRBV30 and TRBJ1-3; TRBD1 matches 7 bases. The CDR3 consists of 16 residues. CDR1 and CDR2 from the germline V gene are GTSNPN and SVGIG (reference sequence). Trimming at V came to 2 bases and at J to 2 bases, leaving 9 bases not matched to a gene. CDR3 region: CAWSIRQTGTGNTIYF. The CDR3 region has the DNA TGTGCCTGGAGTATCCGCCAGACAGGGACTGGAAACACCATATATTTT.

This sequence joins TRBV7-8 and TRBJ1-1, with D perhaps TRBD1 (6 bases). The V gene lost 5 bases and the J gene lost 1 base, with 14 bases spanning the gap. Germline assignment: CDR1 SGHVS and CDR2 FQNEAQ. The CDR3 extends over 15 amino acids. The CDR3 sequence is CASSPLAGANTEAFF. The CDR3 DNA sequence: TGTGCCAGCAGCCCCCTTGCGGGGGCGAACACTGAAGCTTTCTTT.

The V gene is TRBV5-1, the J gene TRBJ2-1, with D perhaps TRBD2 (6 bases). The germline CDR1 and CDR2 sequences are SGHRS and YFSETQ. V was shortened by 3 bases and J by 2 bases, with 15 bases between the two germline ends. This CDR3 comprises 16 residues. In nucleotides, the CDR3 is TGCGCCAGCAGCTCAATACCGACTAGTCCCTACAATGAGCAGTTCTTC. Its protein is CASSSIPTSPYNEQFF.

The gene calls are TRBV27 and TRBJ1-2; D unclear. Per germline, CDR1 MNHEY and CDR2 SMNVEV (reference sequence). The length of the CDR3 is 14 residues. V lost 1 base and J 4 bases, leaving 10 bases between the germline ends. As DNA, the CDR3 is TGTGCCAGCAGTTTATTGGGTCGGGGCTATGGCTACACCTTC. Translating gives CASSLLGRGYGYTF.

This chain uses TRBV7-9 with TRBJ1-2; D gene ambiguous. Germline CDR1 and CDR2: SEHNR and FQNEAQ (reference sequence). The germline V and J ends were trimmed by 6 bases and 3 bases, with 17 bases remaining between them. CDR3 length: 15 amino acids. The DNA of the CDR3 is TGTGCCAGCAGTCACCTCGCCAGGCACGACTATGGCTACACCTTC. Protein sequence: CASSHLARHDYGYTF.

The chain couples TRBV6-1 to TRBJ1-1, with 7 nucleotides matching TRBD1. The CDR3 totals 15 residues. The germline V gene encodes CDR1 MNHNS and CDR2 SASEGT. V lost 4 bases, J lost 1 base, and 6 bases stayed unmatched. CDR3 sequence reads: CASSVQQGSNTEAFF. Here the CDR3 DNA reads TGTGCCAGCAGTGTCCAACAGGGGTCGAACACTGAAGCTTTCTTT.

As to this clone: This specimen includes other DNA sequences encoding the same CDR3. The V call is TRBV27, the J call TRBJ2-7; 10 nucleotides line up with TRBD1. This CDR3 spans 14 amino acids. The germline V gene encodes CDR1 MNHEY and CDR2 SMNVEV (reference sequence). V was clipped by 6 bases and J by 3 bases; unmatched bases: 5. CDR3 amino acids: CASSLRDRGYEQYF. In DNA, the CDR3 is TGTGCCAGCAGCCTAAGGGACAGGGGCTACGAGCAGTACTTC.

The chain joins TRBV5-1 to TRBJ2-3; 9 bases are shared with TRBD2. The CDR3 is made up of 16 amino acids. Germline V gene data show CDR1 as SGHRS and CDR2 as YFSETQ. V shed 3 bases and J 3 bases; nucleotides not matched to a gene: 8. This chain's CDR3 is CASSWQGREGTDTQYF. The CDR3 nucleotides are TGCGCCAGCAGCTGGCAAGGGCGGGAGGGGACAGATACGCAGTATTTT.

The chain is built from TRBV7-9 and TRBJ1-2; 10 positions agree with TRBD1. The ends lost 4 bases at V and 6 bases at J; junction bases unmatched: 8. This CDR3 spans 15 amino acids. The germline V gene encodes CDR1 SEHNR and CDR2 FQNEAQ (reference sequence). The CDR3 DNA reads TGTGCCAGCAGCTCCGTAGACAGGGGGCCGGATGGCTACACCTTC. Protein sequence: CASSSVDRGPDGYTF.

The genes are TRBV6-5 and TRBJ2-3, with 14 bases identical to TRBD2. This CDR3 comprises 16 residues. The germline V gene has CDR1 MNHEY and CDR2 SVGAGI. J gave up 6 bases and V 4 bases, and 6 bases lay outside the gene matches. CDR3 loop: CASSWGLAGVLDTQYF. The DNA for the CDR3 is TGTGCCAGCAGTTGGGGACTAGCGGGAGTTTTGGATACGCAGTATTTT.

This clone was seen a single time. V and J are TRBV28 and TRBJ1-3, with D unresolved. V lost 5 bases to trimming and J lost 5 bases, with 4 bases between them. The germline CDR1 and CDR2 sequences are MDHEN and SYDVKM. The CDR3 is 11 amino acids. The CDR3 DNA reads as TGTGCCAGCAGTAATAGAAACACCATATATTTT. It codes for CASSNRNTIYF.

This rearrangement joins TRBV9 to TRBJ1-5; 10 bases align to TRBD1. The CDR3 loop spans 15 amino acids. Losses at the gene ends were 0 bases for V and 6 bases for J; bases not matched to a gene: 3. In germline, CDR1 is SGDLS, CDR2 YYNGEE. CDR3 residues: CASSVGTGGSQPQHF. DNA of the CDR3: TGTGCCAGCAGCGTAGGGACAGGGGGGAGTCAGCCCCAGCATTTT.

The rearrangement joins TRBV10-1 to TRBJ2-3; the D gene is possibly TRBD1 (5 bases). The germline V gene encodes CDR1 WNHNN and CDR2 SYGVQD (reference sequence). The CDR3 runs to 13 residues. The V end was cut by 6 bases, the J end by 1 base, with 8 bases between. CDR3 loop: CASSDSGTDTQYF. CDR3 coding DNA: TGCGCCAGCAGCGACAGTGGCACAGATACGCAGTATTTT.

The CDR3 sequence is CASSPQSTSGSYNEQFF. CDR3 coding DNA: TGTGCCAGCAGCCCCCAGAGCACTAGCGGCTCCTACAATGAGCAGTTCTTC. The chain couples TRBV7-2 to TRBJ2-1; 8 nucleotides align to TRBD2. CDR1 and CDR2 (germline): SGHTA, FQGNSA. J gave up 0 bases and V 5 bases, and 9 bases lay outside the gene matches. CDR3 length: 17 amino acids. Based on the CDR3 plus reference TRBV7-2 and TRBJ2-1, the full variable domain is GAGVSQSPSNKVTEKGKDVELRCDPISGHTALYWYRQSLGQGLEFLIYFQGNSAPDKSGLPSDRFSAERTGGSVSTLTIQRTQQEDSAVYLCASSPQSTSGSYNEQFFGPGTRLTVL.

The count of this clone is one. This chain joins TRBV30 and TRBJ2-7; a possible D gene is TRBD1 (5 bases). The V end was cut by 3 bases, the J end by 5 bases, with 14 bases between. Per germline, CDR1 GTSNPN and CDR2 SVGIG (reference sequence). CDR3 size: 13 residues. CDR3 nucleotide sequence: TGTGCCTGGAGAAAACAGGACGGGCACGAGCAGTACTTC. Amino acids: CAWRKQDGHEQYF.

The chain carries TRBV5-1 and TRBJ2-5; no firm D call. The J call may not be correct, given that the DNA end is closer to TRBJ2-7. Germline V gene sequence: CDR1 SGHRS, CDR2 YFSETQ. The CDR3 is 15 amino acids. CDR3 DNA sequence: TGCGCCAGCAGCTTGTTTGACGGGTTTCCCTACGAGCAGTACTTC. It is translated as CASSLFDGFPYEQYF.

In nucleotides, the CDR3 is TGCGCCAGCAGCTTGACGGGGGATCTCAACGGAGCCGAGGCTTTCTTT. It is translated as CASSLTGDLNGAEAFF. The chain links TRBV5-1 to TRBJ1-1, with D maybe TRBD1 (5 bases). The ends were cut back, 1 base at V and 11 bases at J, with 24 bases in the middle. The germline gives CDR1 SGHRS, CDR2 YFSETQ. This CDR3 is 16 amino acids long. The full variable domain, with the rest looked up from reference TRBV5-1 and TRBJ1-1, is KAGVTQTPRYLIKTRGQQVTLSCSPISGHRSVSWYQQTPGQGLQFLFEYFSETQRNKGNFPGRFSGRQFSNSRSEMNVSTLELGDSALYLCASSLTGDLNGAEAFFGQGTRLTVV.

The CDR3 sequence is CASSLTGTRGTDTQYF. In nucleotides, the CDR3 is TGTGCCAGCAGCCTTACCGGGACTAGGGGCACAGATACGCAGTATTTT. V is TRBV11-2 and J is TRBJ2-3; TRBD2 matches 8 bases. V shed 5 bases, J shed 1 base, and the junction held 8 bases outside the gene matches. The germline CDR1 and CDR2 sequences are SGHAT and FQNNGV. The CDR3 contains 16 residues.